Shown below are 26 T cell receptor beta chains from a single sample sequenced in a study of blood T cell repertoires in COVID-19. The data were produced by immunoSEQ multiplex PCR, yet TCRdb's version contains in-frame clones alone and is incomplete. The table has roughly 300,000 clones, 86% seen once; the top ten hold under 2%. Sequences were obtained from peripheral blood. The receptors derive from a woman aged 45-60 years with acute or convalescent COVID-19.

J is TRBJ1-2 and V is TRBV20-1; 7 bases fit TRBD1. The CDR3 is made up of 19 amino acids. Unmatched junction bases numbered 23, after V lost 3 bases and J lost 4 bases. Germline loops: CDR1 DFQATT, CDR2 SNEGSKA (reference sequence). CDR3 residues: CSASYVRRDRASRGYGYTF. For the CDR3, the DNA is TGCAGTGCTAGTTATGTCCGGCGAGACAGGGCCTCCAGGGGCTATGGCTACACCTTC.

V and J are TRBV5-3 and TRBJ2-7; TRBD1 agrees at 7 bases. TRBV5-3 is given ORF status, its function remaining uncertain. The V segment lost 6 bases and the J segment 0 bases; nucleotides outside the gene matches: 6. The CDR3 sequence is 14 residues long. This CDR3 reads CARTGTELSYEQYF. For the CDR3, the DNA is TGTGCCAGAACCGGGACAGAACTCTCCTACGAGCAGTACTTC.

This clone was found once. The chain links TRBV7-9 to TRBJ1-1; 9 bases map to TRBD1. CDR3 length equals 15 residues. In germline, CDR1 is SEHNR, CDR2 FQNEAQ (reference sequence). Losses at the gene ends were 5 bases for V and 1 base for J; bases not matched to a gene: 5. CDR3 in amino acids: CASSRETGGNTEAFF. The DNA for the CDR3 is TGTGCCAGCAGCCGGGAGACAGGGGGGAACACTGAAGCTTTCTTT.

This clone was detected only once. This chain joins TRBV28 and TRBJ1-4, with D tentatively TRBD1 (5 bases). Germline V gene lookup returns CDR1 MDHEN and CDR2 SYDVKM. V gave up 2 bases and J gave up 3 bases, with 10 bases separating them. There are 15 residues in the CDR3. CDR3 loop: CASSLGGVANEKLFF. The CDR3 DNA reads as TGTGCCAGCAGTTTAGGAGGGGTGGCTAATGAAAAACTGTTTTTT.

The chain links TRBV5-4 to TRBJ2-7, with TRBD2 identical over 12 bases. This CDR3 has 19 amino acids. In germline, CDR1 is SGHNT, CDR2 YYREEE (reference sequence). The junction had 14 bases not matched to a gene; V was cut back by 4 bases and J by 0 bases. Here the CDR3 reads CASSPLLLAGGRISYEQYF. Here the CDR3 DNA reads TGTGCCAGCAGCCCCCTCCTACTAGCGGGAGGCCGGATCTCCTACGAGCAGTACTTC. The whole variable domain, remainder taken from reference TRBV5-4 and TRBJ2-7, is ETGVTQSPTHLIKTRGQQVTLRCSSQSGHNTVSWYQQALGQGPQFIFQYYREEENGRGNFPPRFSGLQFPNYSSELNVNALELDDSALYLCASSPLLLAGGRISYEQYFGPGTRLTVT.

The chain uses TRBV7-2 and TRBJ2-2; 8 bases agree with TRBD1. After removal of 1 base from V and 5 bases from J, the junction contained 3 bases not matched to a gene. Germline assignment: CDR1 SGHTA and CDR2 FQGNSA. The length of the CDR3 is 15 residues. Written as DNA, the CDR3 is TGTGCCAGCAGCTTAGGGACAGGGTATACCGGGGAGCTGTTTTTT. Its translation is CASSLGTGYTGELFF.

The chain uses TRBV5-1 and TRBJ1-2; weak D call: TRBD1 (6 bases). CDR3 size: 15 residues. V was shortened by 4 bases and J by 2 bases, with 15 bases between the two germline ends. The V gene's germline CDR1 is SGHRS and CDR2 YFSETQ. CDR3 sequence: CASSLGGTANYGYTF. CDR3 nucleotides: TGCGCCAGCAGCCTGGGGGGCACGGCAAACTATGGCTACACCTTC.

V usage is TRBV10-3 and J usage is TRBJ1-6; D might be TRBD1 (6 bases). The CDR3 consists of 15 residues. Trimming removed 6 bases at V and 7 bases at J, with 16 bases between. Per germline, CDR1 ENHRY and CDR2 SYGVKD. CDR3 sequence: CAIRSGTYQNSPLHF. DNA of the CDR3: TGTGCCATCAGGTCCGGGACATATCAAAATTCACCCCTCCACTTT.

The V gene is TRBV3-1 (or the pseudogene TRBV3-2), the J gene TRBJ2-7, with 12 bases fitting TRBD2. CDR1 LGHDT and CDR2 YNNKEL come from the germline V gene (reference sequence). This CDR3 is built from 16 residues. The V segment lost 0 bases and the J segment 5 bases; nucleotides outside the gene matches: 5. In DNA form, the CDR3 reads TGTGCCAGCAGCCAAGAGACTAGCGGGAGAGGGGACGAGCAGTACTTC. Translated: CASSQETSGRGDEQYF.

V gene TRBV27 combines with J gene TRBJ1-2; D is perhaps TRBD1 (6 bases). The germline V and J ends were trimmed by 4 bases and 3 bases, with 18 bases remaining between them. Germline V gene data show CDR1 as MNHEY and CDR2 as SMNVEV (reference sequence). The length of the CDR3 is 16 residues. CDR3 loop: CASSSILGAEYYGYTF. DNA for the CDR3: TGTGCCAGCAGTTCCATCCTGGGGGCGGAGTACTATGGCTACACCTTC.

This clone was detected a few times. This rearrangement joins TRBV6-6 to TRBJ2-2; a weak D match, TRBD2 (5 bases). CDR3 length: 16 amino acids. Trimming removed 5 bases at V and 6 bases at J, with 19 bases between. Germline-derived CDR1 and CDR2 are MNHNY and SVGAGI (reference sequence). CDR3 nucleotides: TGTGCCAGCAGTGCCCTCGCGGGTTTTAACGCCGGGGAGCTGTTTTTT. This codes for CASSALAGFNAGELFF.

The chain has TRBV18 and TRBJ1-2; tentative D call: TRBD1 (6 bases). Per germline, CDR1 KGHSH and CDR2 LQKENI. V lost 0 bases and J lost 5, with 19 bases in between. The CDR3 consists of 17 residues. CDR3 coding DNA: TGTGCCAGCTCACCACCTCAGGGGCTGGCGAGTGGATATGGCTACACCTTC. It translates to CASSPPQGLASGYGYTF.

This clone was detected a few times. The rearrangement links TRBV4-1 to TRBJ2-3, with 14 bases lining up with TRBD2. This CDR3 comprises 17 residues. Germline lookup yields CDR1 MGHRA and CDR2 YSYEKL. J gave up 4 bases and V 3 bases, and 6 bases lay outside the gene matches. In nucleotides, the CDR3 is TGCGCCAGCAGCCACCCGGGACTAGCGGGAGAGGCAGATACGCAGTATTTT. The encoded protein is CASSHPGLAGEADTQYF.

With respect to this clone: A junction end diverges from the germline sequence, so it may reflect a read error. V and J are TRBV7-7 and TRBJ2-2; a weak D match, TRBD2 (6 bases). CDR3 size: 14 residues. Germline CDR1 is SSHAT and CDR2 is FNYEAQ (reference sequence). This CDR3 reads CASSLALATGELFF. The CDR3 DNA sequence: TGTGCTAGCAGCTTAGCTCTAGCGACCGGGGAGCTGTTTTTT.

The chain carries TRBV6-6 and TRBJ2-3; 11 bases fit TRBD2. J lost 10 bases, V lost 5 bases, and 17 bases had no gene match. In germline, CDR1 is MNHNY, CDR2 SVGAGI (reference sequence). The CDR3 consists of 17 residues. CDR3 protein: CASSLIILLAGALAQYF. In DNA, the CDR3 is TGTGCCAGCAGTCTTATAATTTTACTAGCGGGAGCGCTGGCGCAGTATTTT.

The chain has TRBV5-1 and TRBJ2-3; D remains unclear. Trimming left V 1 base short and J 3 bases short, with 9 bases between. The CDR3 loop spans 14 amino acids. The germline gives CDR1 SGHRS, CDR2 YFSETQ. The CDR3 DNA sequence: TGCGCCAGCAGCTTGCAGGATACGACAGATACGCAGTATTTT. The encoded protein is CASSLQDTTDTQYF.

The chain combines TRBV14 with TRBJ2-7, with TRBD2 identical over 9 bases. CDR3 length equals 20 residues. V gave up 4 bases and J gave up 1 base; unmatched junction bases: 20. Germline V gives CDR1 SGHDN, CDR2 FVKESK. This CDR3 reads CASSLIVRTSVQVRSYEQYF. The CDR3 DNA follows: TGTGCCAGCAGCCTTATTGTACGGACTAGCGTACAGGTAAGGTCCTACGAGCAGTACTTC. Full variable domain (remainder filled in from reference TRBV14 and TRBJ2-7): EAGVTQFPSHSVIEKGQTVTLRCDPISGHDNLYWYRRVMGKEIKFLLHFVKESKQDESGMPNNRFLAERTGGTYSTLKVQPAELEDSGVYFCASSLIVRTSVQVRSYEQYFGPGTRLTVT.

The V and J genes are TRBV2 and TRBJ2-1; D is unclear. The V gene's germline CDR1 is SNHLY and CDR2 FYNNEI. This CDR3 comprises 15 residues. V lost 8 bases, J lost 0 bases, and 14 bases lay in between. CDR3 sequence reads: CASGYLSSSYNEQFF. The CDR3 DNA reads TGTGCCAGCGGATACCTCTCTAGCTCCTACAATGAGCAGTTCTTC.

The genes are TRBV27 and TRBJ2-1, with a weak D call TRBD2 (5 bases). The CDR3 spans 13 residues. Trimming took 3 bases from V and 5 from J, leaving 8 bases between them. Germline values: CDR1 MNHEY, CDR2 SMNVEV (reference sequence). CDR3 DNA sequence: TGTGCCAGCAGTTTTCCCGGGAACAATGAGCAGTTCTTC. Protein sequence: CASSFPGNNEQFF.

The chain carries TRBV9 and TRBJ2-1, with TRBD1 as a possible D gene (5 bases). Between the trimmed V and J ends, which lost 0 bases and 7 bases, there was a span of 14 bases. Germline assignment: CDR1 SGDLS and CDR2 YYNGEE. There are 15 residues in the CDR3. In DNA form, the CDR3 reads TGTGCCAGCAGCGTAGAGCAGGGCGGTCGTAATGAGCAGTTCTTC. Amino acids: CASSVEQGGRNEQFF.

This chain links TRBV3-1 (or the pseudogene TRBV3-2) with TRBJ2-1; 8 nucleotides agree with TRBD2. Germline trimming cut 1 base from V and 4 bases from J; bases unmatched to any gene: 6. CDR1 is LGHDT and CDR2 is YNNKEL in the germline V gene (reference sequence). This CDR3 has 16 residues. The CDR3 DNA reads as TGTGCCAGCAGCCAAGGACTAGCGCAGAGGTACAATGAGCAGTTCTTC. As protein: CASSQGLAQRYNEQFF.

The V gene is TRBV7-8, the J gene TRBJ1-1; D perhaps matches TRBD1 (5 bases). The CDR3 sequence is 15 residues long. The germline V gene encodes CDR1 SGHVS and CDR2 FQNEAQ. Trimming removed 1 base from V and 1 base from J, with 10 bases in between. DNA for the CDR3: TGTGCCAGCAGCTTAGACAGGATATCGAACACTGAAGCTTTCTTT. Translated: CASSLDRISNTEAFF.

This rearrangement joins TRBV7-9 to TRBJ2-3; weak D call: TRBD1 (5 bases). Germline V gene data show CDR1 as SEHNR and CDR2 as FQNEAQ (reference sequence). V gave up 8 bases and J gave up 0 bases, with 15 bases separating them. The CDR3 is 15 residues long. For the CDR3, the DNA is TGTGCCAGCCTCAAGGTTGGGGCCAGCACAGATACGCAGTATTTT. Protein product: CASLKVGASTDTQYF.

The chain employs TRBV28 and TRBJ2-7, with a possible D match to TRBD2 (6 bases). Deletions cut 6 bases from V and 0 bases from J, with 15 bases between. The CDR3 runs 15 residues. Germline CDR1 reads MDHEN; CDR2 reads SYDVKM. In DNA form, the CDR3 reads TGTGCCAGCAGCCGTCAGCGGGTTAGCTCCTACGAGCAGTACTTC. Translated, it gives CASSRQRVSSYEQYF.

The rearrangement joins TRBV5-4 to TRBJ2-5, with 8 positions matching TRBD2. The CDR3 loop spans 13 amino acids. J gave up 2 bases and V 4 bases, and 1 base lay outside the gene matches. Germline V gene sequence: CDR1 SGHNT, CDR2 YYREEE (reference sequence). The CDR3: CASSRGGQETQYF. In DNA form, the CDR3 reads TGTGCCAGCAGCCGCGGGGGGCAAGAGACCCAGTACTTC.

This chain joins TRBV29-1 and TRBJ2-2; D possibly corresponds to TRBD2 (5 bases). The germline V gene encodes CDR1 SQVTM and CDR2 ANQGSEA. The length of the CDR3 is 13 residues. CDR3 residues: CSEERRRTGELFF. The CDR3 DNA reads TGCTCGGAGGAGAGACGCCGCACCGGGGAGCTGTTTTTT.